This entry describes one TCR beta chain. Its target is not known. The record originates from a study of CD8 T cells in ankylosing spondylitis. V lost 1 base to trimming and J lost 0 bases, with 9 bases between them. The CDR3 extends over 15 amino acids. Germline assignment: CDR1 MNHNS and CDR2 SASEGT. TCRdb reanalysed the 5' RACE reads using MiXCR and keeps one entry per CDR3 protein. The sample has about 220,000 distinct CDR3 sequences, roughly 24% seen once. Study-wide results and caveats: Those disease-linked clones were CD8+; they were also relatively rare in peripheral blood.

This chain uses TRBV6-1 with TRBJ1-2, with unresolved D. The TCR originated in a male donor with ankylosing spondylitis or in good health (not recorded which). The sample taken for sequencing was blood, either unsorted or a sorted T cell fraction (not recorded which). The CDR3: CASSEVGKTNYGYTF. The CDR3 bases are TGTGCCAGCAGTGAAGTGGGGAAGACTAACTATGGCTACACCTTC.